A single TCR beta chain is shown here with its context. Generated by immunoSEQ multiplex PCR, the TCRdb table keeps only in-frame clones and is missing some. The repertoire has 150,000 to 200,000 clones, around 89% of them found once; the top ten carry around 4.8%. These data belong to a study of blood T cell repertoires in COVID-19. The CDR3 loop spans 15 amino acids. The V gene's germline CDR1 is SGHTS and CDR2 YDEGEE. V was trimmed by 3 bases and J by 4 bases, leaving 15 bases between them. The sequencing sample was made of peripheral blood. This receptor was identified in a human donor in a cohort sampled during active COVID-19. The V call is TRBV5-8, the J call TRBJ2-3; tentative D call: TRBD1 (7 bases). The CDR3: CASSSRGETPDTQYF. The CDR3 region has the DNA TGTGCCAGCAGCTCCAGGGGGGAGACTCCAGATACGCAGTATTTT.